What follows is one T cell receptor (beta chain) and its context. This clonotype was seen ten or more times. Its recognized antigen is unknown. Base qualities are not provided; no much larger clone lies one nucleotide away. The study deep-sequenced TCR repertoires of sorted CD4+ and CD8+ blood T cells from severe aplastic anemia patients and healthy subjects. Ficoll-Paque density gradient centrifugation was used to isolate peripheral blood mononuclear cells. CD4+ and CD8+ T cells were sorted by FACS or magnetic beads before DNA extraction. This specimen belongs to a study of CD8+CD57+ T cells in acquired aplastic anemia (dated by TCRdb to 2017 to 2018). Regarding the study in general: Extracted DNA from sorted CD4+ and CD8+ cells averaged approximately 3 ug, ranging from about 0.2 to 30 ug. For healthy donor samples, the average read count was approximately 10 million for CD4+ cells and 11.0 million for CD8+ cells.

The paper's findings and limits, for the study overall: Twenty-nine CD8+ CDR3 sequences were found to be shared between patients and controls, but these sequences appeared to be highly expressed in patients and within the immunodominant clones of the patients. No significant difference in CD8+ Simpson's diversity was found between patients and healthy controls (P=0.060).

CDR1 and CDR2 are read off the germline V gene as SNHLY and FYNNEI. The junction carries 10 bases between V and J, which are trimmed by 7 bases and 2 bases respectively. The CDR3 goes from the cysteine to the phenylalanine over 13 residues. Only the CDR3 DNA is retained, 39 bases long and in frame from the first base. Genomic DNA served as template for TCR beta VDJ combination and CDR3 sequence profiling. An Illumina HiSeq 2000 was the platform used for TCR repertoire sequencing. On the study's bioinformatics: Repertoire assessment relied on Simpson's diversity index, CDR3 size and DJ length profiles, and TRBV/TRBJ rearrangement plots. The immunodominant clone was defined as the most abundant DNA sequence in deep sequencing data. CDR3 amino acid sequences were screened for sharing across subjects and were compared with published repertoires and the VDJdb database. TCRdb reprocessed the public reads (quality trimming at Q25 with fastp, clone calling with MiXCR) and kept in-frame beta chains. Identical CDR3 proteins give one entry, which carries the most common genes and DNA. TCRdb's processing, not the authors' own work, is the source of the V and J calls. Recorded for this sample are about 190,000 distinct CDR3 sequences; approximately 52% of them occurred a single time. The leading ten clones occupy approximately 15% of the sample.

Sequencing was performed on sorted CD4+, CD8+, or CD8+CD57+ T cells (not recorded which) from PBMCs. The chain employs TRBV2 and TRBJ2-3; the D gene is unclear. This sequence originates from a human donor in good health, serving as a control. The nucleotide sequence is given as TGTGCCAGCATATTGCGCCTCACAGATACGCAGTATTTT. Protein translation: CASILRLTDTQYF. This CDR3, with the reference TRBV2 and TRBJ2-3 proteins standing in past its ends, gives the full variable domain EPEVTQTPSHQVTQMGQEVILRCVPISNHLYFYWYRQILGQKVEFLVSFYNNEISEKSEIFDDQFSVERPDGSNFTLKIRSTKLEDSAMYFCASILRLTDTQYFGPGTRLTVL.